Each of the 10 T cell receptor beta chains below was sequenced from the same sample in a study of vaccination and CD4 T cells after COVID-19. Researchers used the Oncomine TCR Beta short-read assay to sequence DNA from cultured CD4+ T cells. TCRdb reprocessed the PCR reads via MiXCR and lists one record per CDR3 protein. The profile covers approximately 23,000 distinct CDR3 sequences, with roughly two fifths appearing a single time and 25% to 30% taken by the ten largest. What these receptors recognize is not known. Time point in this sample: late sampling 161 to 241 days after vaccination in three convalescent patients. This sample's treatment: approximately 9-day PBMC culture with coronavirus spike peptide pools or control peptides (ViraFEST assay). The sample was CD4+ T cells from blood, cultured in vitro, taken about 7 months after SARS-CoV-2 vaccination. Receptors originate from a human donor who had recovered from COVID-19.

J is TRBJ1-2 and V is TRBV2; 8 positions match TRBD1. The trim removed 4 bases at V and 2 bases at J, leaving 6 bases unmatched. The germline V gene has CDR1 SNHLY and CDR2 FYNNEI. CDR3 length: 15 residues. CDR3 sequence (DNA): TGTGCCAGCAGTGTTGACAGGGGTGGAAACTATGGCTACACCTTC. This codes for CASSVDRGGNYGYTF.

The V call is TRBV20-1, the J call TRBJ1-5, with D perhaps TRBD1 (5 bases). From germline, CDR1 is DFQATT and CDR2 SNEGSKA (reference sequence). The length of the CDR3 is 15 residues. V was clipped by 4 bases and J by 2 bases, with 15 bases between them. CDR3 residues: CSAKGPNDGNQPQHF. The CDR3 DNA follows: TGCAGTGCTAAGGGACCGAACGATGGCAATCAGCCCCAGCATTTT.

The chain uses TRBV7-2 and TRBJ1-5; maybe TRBD1 (5 bases). In germline, CDR1 is SGHTA, CDR2 FQGNSA. The germline V and J ends were trimmed by 5 bases and 7 bases, with 21 bases remaining between them. The length of the CDR3 is 16 residues. This CDR3 is CASSPTGPWAGQPQHF. CDR3 in DNA: TGTGCCAGCAGCCCTACGGGACCCTGGGCGGGACAGCCCCAGCATTTT.

This clonotype has only a few counts. The CDR3 is CASSFGQGELWAGSDTQYF. The CDR3, as DNA: TGTGCCAGCAGCTTTGGACAGGGGGAATTGTGGGCTGGGTCAGATACGCAGTATTTT. The chain has TRBV7-9 and TRBJ2-3, with 10 bases identical to TRBD1. The germline CDR1 and CDR2 sequences are SEHNR and FQNEAQ (reference sequence). V was clipped by 3 bases and J by 4 bases; unmatched bases: 16. This CDR3 has 19 amino acids.

This chain uses TRBV19 with TRBJ2-5; 7 nucleotides match TRBD2. Trimming cost V 2 bases and J 5 bases; bases outside gene matches: 11. From germline, CDR1 is LNHDA and CDR2 SQIVND (reference sequence). The CDR3 sequence is 16 residues long. CDR3 nucleotide sequence: TGTGCCAGTAGTATACTACCGACGGGAGGTTGGGAGACCCAGTACTTC. This codes for CASSILPTGGWETQYF.

This clonotype turned up a few times. The chain couples TRBV7-9 to TRBJ2-3, with D perhaps matching TRBD1 (7 bases). The CDR3 totals 15 residues. V lost 2 bases and J lost 5, with 14 bases in between. From germline, CDR1 is SEHNR and CDR2 FQNEAQ (reference sequence). The CDR3 coding sequence is TGTGCCAGCAGCTTATTTCTGCAGGGGGGAGATACGCAGTATTTT. Its translation is CASSLFLQGGDTQYF. The complete variable domain, with remaining parts taken from reference TRBV7-9 and TRBJ2-3, reads DTGVSQNPRHKITKRGQNVTFRCDPISEHNRLYWYRQTLGQGPEFLTYFQNEAQLEKSRLLSDRFSAERPKGSFSTLEIQRTEQGDSAMYLCASSLFLQGGDTQYFGPGTRLTVL.

The chain couples TRBV27 to TRBJ2-5, with 9 bases aligning to TRBD2. Germline CDR1 MNHEY, CDR2 SMNVEV (reference sequence). V lost 6 bases, J lost 1 base, and 15 bases stayed unmatched. The CDR3 extends over 18 amino acids. The CDR3, as DNA: TGTGCCAGCAGGGTTCGGGGGTTGTCTAGCGGGACCCAAGAGACCCAGTACTTC. Translated, it gives CASRVRGLSSGTQETQYF.

There are a few counts of this clonotype. The chain links TRBV11-3 to TRBJ2-7; 7 nucleotides agree with TRBD1. Germline V CDR1 and CDR2: SGHNT, YENEEA. Unmatched junction bases numbered 5, after V lost 3 bases and J lost 3 bases. The CDR3 is 14 residues long. The CDR3 DNA reads as TGTGCCAGCAGCTTCCGGGACAGTAACTACGAGCAGTACTTC. This sequence encodes CASSFRDSNYEQYF.

There are a few counts of this clonotype. The chain links TRBV11-1 to TRBJ2-7; D is perhaps TRBD2 (6 bases). V was clipped by 5 bases and J by 4 bases, with 30 bases between them. The CDR3 is 19 residues long. CDR1 is SGHAT and CDR2 is FQDESV in the germline V gene (reference sequence). The CDR3 spells CASSTPEAGSKKTPYEQYF. CDR3 sequence (DNA): TGTGCCAGCAGCACCCCGGAGGCGGGGTCCAAAAAGACACCGTACGAGCAGTACTTC.

The rearrangement links TRBV7-2 to TRBJ2-1; D tentatively reads TRBD1 or TRBD2 (7 bases each). Germline CDR1 is SGHTA and CDR2 is FQGNSA. The CDR3 has 17 amino acids. Trimming cost V 3 bases and J 1 base, with 16 bases left between them. Written as DNA, the CDR3 is TGTGCCAGCAGCTTTCGGCAGGGGGGGGCTTCCTACAATGAGCAGTTCTTC. This sequence encodes CASSFRQGGASYNEQFF.